Each of the 20 T cell receptor beta chains below was sequenced from the same sample in a study of cytomegalovirus exposure and HLA in healthy donors (dated by TCRdb to between 2016 and 2019). The library was made by the immunoSEQ multiplex PCR assay. For the multiplex PCR, a mixture combining 60 forward primers for TCR Vbeta segments and 13 reverse primers for TCR Jbeta segments was used. TCRdb provides this immuneACCESS table in a form limited to in-frame rearrangements. Some clones are lacking; in checked studies, under half of them reflect an unresolved V gene, and why the rest are absent is not known. A total of 140,000 to 150,000 clones appear in this sample, 8.5% to 10% of them only once. 1.8% of the sample rests with the top ten. Sequencing was done on a sample of PBMCs. All receptors derive from a man in his fifties in good health and CMV-seronegative.

The V call is TRBV19, the J call TRBJ1-4; 11 bases are shared with TRBD1. Germline CDR1 reads LNHDA; CDR2 reads SQIVND (reference sequence). Trimming took 5 bases from V and 5 from J; bases not matched to a gene: 1. CDR3 size: 14 residues. CDR3 sequence reads: CASSGDRGNEKLFF. CDR3 DNA: TGTGCCAGTAGTGGGGACAGGGGGAATGAAAAACTGTTTTTT.

A few counts support this clone. One end of the junction fails to match germline, which may point to a read error. Other DNA sequences within the sample encode an identical CDR3. This rearrangement joins TRBV7-7 to TRBJ1-1; D is unclear. The CDR3 spans 13 residues. Germline CDR1 reads SSHAT; CDR2 reads FNYEAQ (reference sequence). The chain's CDR3 is CASSLALNTEAFF. The CDR3 nucleotides read TGTGCTAGCAGCTTGGCTCTGAACACTGAAGCTTTCTTT. The entire variable domain, with the rest obtained from reference TRBV7-7 and TRBJ1-1, is as follows: GAGVSQSPRYKVTKRGQDVTLRCDPISSHATLYWYQQALGQGPEFLTYFNYEAQPDKSGLPSDRFSAERPEGSISTLTIQRTEQRDSAMYRCASSLALNTEAFFGQGTRLTVV.

J is TRBJ2-1 and V is TRBV9; D is perhaps TRBD2 (5 bases). Trimming pared 2 bases from V and 7 bases from J, leaving 7 bases between. Germline assignment: CDR1 SGDLS and CDR2 YYNGEE. CDR3 length: 12 residues. The CDR3 DNA is TGTGCCAGCAGCGTTTGGAGGAATGAGCAGTTCTTC. Protein: CASSVWRNEQFF.

The chain employs TRBV5-1 and TRBJ1-4; perhaps TRBD1 as D (5 bases). Trimming stripped 1 base from V and 3 bases from J, with 13 bases between. In germline, CDR1 is SGHRS, CDR2 YFSETQ. CDR3 length equals 16 residues. The CDR3 coding sequence is TGCGCCAGCAGCTTGTTAGGCCAAGGGGCTAATGAAAAACTGTTTTTT. Protein product: CASSLLGQGANEKLFF.

The chain combines TRBV5-4 with TRBJ2-5; 9 positions agree with TRBD2. The CDR3 spans 15 residues. The V and J ends lost 1 base and 5 bases, in that order; junction bases with no gene match: 6. In germline, CDR1 is SGHNT, CDR2 YYREEE (reference sequence). CDR3 region: CASSLMAGGPETQYF. The CDR3 coding sequence is TGTGCCAGCAGCTTGATGGCGGGGGGGCCGGAGACCCAGTACTTC.

This clone was seen more than once but under ten times. Other DNA sequences from this sample encode an identical CDR3 as well. This chain links TRBV29-1 with TRBJ2-7, with TRBD1 matching 11 bases. The V gene end was trimmed by 4 bases and the J gene end by 4 bases; junction bases not matched to a gene: 3. The CDR3 is 13 amino acids. Germline V CDR1 and CDR2: SQVTM, ANQGSEA. The CDR3 DNA sequence: TGCAGCGTTGGGACAGGGGGCGCGTACGAGCAGTACTTC. It codes for CSVGTGGAYEQYF.

This rearrangement joins TRBV5-1 to TRBJ2-7; D unresolved. Trimming pared 4 bases from V and 2 bases from J, leaving 13 bases between. Germline lookup yields CDR1 SGHRS and CDR2 YFSETQ. CDR3 length equals 14 residues. The CDR3 region has the DNA TGCGCCAGCAGCCATCCAGGTTCCGCCTACGAGCAGTACTTC. Amino acids: CASSHPGSAYEQYF.

The table lists this clone with a few counts. The J gene is TRBJ1-6, the V gene TRBV13; possible D gene TRBD1, 5 bases. Trimming left V 5 bases short and J 7 bases short, with 9 bases between. The CDR3 has 13 amino acids. The germline V gene encodes CDR1 PRHDT and CDR2 FYEKMQ (reference sequence). For the CDR3, the DNA is TGTGCCAGCAGCCGGGACTTGAATTCACCCCTCCACTTT. Amino acids: CASSRDLNSPLHF.

The chain uses TRBV5-1 and TRBJ1-2; D is possibly TRBD1 (6 bases). This CDR3 spans 15 amino acids. V dropped 0 bases and J dropped 5 bases, with 14 bases sitting between them. CDR1 SGHRS and CDR2 YFSETQ come from the germline V gene. The CDR3 reads CASSLARGGGYGYTF. The CDR3 DNA sequence: TGCGCCAGCAGCTTGGCAAGGGGAGGGGGATATGGCTACACCTTC.

This clone came up a few times. CDR3 loop: CASSLVSNEQFF. DNA of the CDR3: TGTGCCAGCAGCTTAGTCTCCAATGAGCAGTTCTTC. The chain uses TRBV11-3 and TRBJ2-1; no clear D gene. CDR3 length: 12 amino acids. Trimming removed 1 base at V and 6 bases at J, with 4 bases between. Germline lookup yields CDR1 SGHNT and CDR2 YENEEA.

The chain recombines TRBV28 with TRBJ2-1; D is undetermined. The CDR3 consists of 13 residues. The germline V gene has CDR1 MDHEN and CDR2 SYDVKM. Trimming shortened V by 7 bases and J by 4 bases, and 11 bases separated the two germline ends. CDR3 in amino acids: CASTPTAYNEQFF. DNA for the CDR3: TGTGCCAGCACCCCGACTGCTTACAATGAGCAGTTCTTC.

With respect to this clone: This sample includes further DNA sequences coding for the same CDR3. The gene calls are TRBV30 and TRBJ1-2; 12 bases map to TRBD1. V trimming: 2 bases; J trimming: 0 bases; junction bases outside the gene matches: 4. Germline V CDR1 and CDR2: GTSNPN, SVGIG (reference sequence). This CDR3 spans 16 amino acids. The CDR3 DNA follows: TGTGCCTGGAGTTCAGGGACAGGGGGCCCTAACTATGGCTACACCTTC. Amino acids: CAWSSGTGGPNYGYTF.

This clone turned up a few times. The genes are TRBV6-6 and TRBJ1-1, with D possibly TRBD1 on 5 matching bases. With 6 bases removed from V and 2 bases from J, the gap between germline ends came to 13 bases. Germline CDR1 and CDR2: MNHNY and SVGAGI (reference sequence). The CDR3 is made up of 14 amino acids. CDR3 in amino acids: CASRLGGANTEAFF. The CDR3 DNA reads TGTGCCAGCAGGTTGGGAGGGGCCAACACTGAAGCTTTCTTT.

This clone turned up a few times. The V and J genes are TRBV6-5 and TRBJ1-1; D call uncertain. CDR1 and CDR2 from the germline V gene are MNHEY and SVGAGI. Trimming took off 4 bases at V and 6 bases at J, with 12 bases between the two ends. This CDR3 has 13 amino acids. The CDR3 DNA is TGTGCCAGCAGTTTCACCCCGGGGTCTGAAGCTTTCTTT. Translated, it gives CASSFTPGSEAFF.

The rearrangement uses TRBV19 and TRBJ2-3; no definite D call. CDR1 and CDR2 from the germline V gene are LNHDA and SQIVND (reference sequence). V shed 3 bases and J shed 4 bases, with 5 bases lying between them. CDR3 length equals 12 residues. The CDR3 region has the DNA TGTGCCAGTAGTATCGCGGCAGATACGCAGTATTTT. Protein: CASSIAADTQYF.

The sample holds a few counts of this clone. The gene calls are TRBV19 and TRBJ2-5; D not resolved. Germline V CDR1 and CDR2: LNHDA, SQIVND (reference sequence). The V gene lost 1 base and the J gene lost 2 bases, with 8 bases spanning the gap. The CDR3 has 14 amino acids. The CDR3 DNA reads TGTGCCAGTAGTATAGTGGCGGATCAAGAGACCCAGTACTTC. It is translated as CASSIVADQETQYF.

This sequence joins TRBV29-1 and TRBJ2-6, with a weak D call TRBD2 (5 bases). The V gene lost 3 bases and the J gene lost 3 bases, with 12 bases spanning the gap. The CDR3 loop spans 15 amino acids. The V gene's germline CDR1 is SQVTM and CDR2 ANQGSEA. CDR3: CSVEYGIYGANVLTF. DNA for the CDR3: TGCAGCGTTGAGTACGGGATATATGGGGCCAACGTCCTGACTTTC.

The chain links TRBV6-4 to TRBJ2-5, with TRBD1 identical over 8 bases. CDR1 is MRHNA and CDR2 is SNTAGT in the germline V gene. The CDR3 is made up of 13 amino acids. V was pared by 5 bases and J by 4 bases, with 3 bases of the junction left unmatched. The CDR3 nucleotides read TGTGCCAGCAGTCTTGACAGGGGAGAGACCCAGTACTTC. Translation gives CASSLDRGETQYF.

The rearrangement joins TRBV11-1 to TRBJ1-2; 8 bases are a match to TRBD1. This CDR3 contains 15 residues. The trim removed 5 bases at V and 8 bases at J, leaving 13 bases unmatched. Germline assignment: CDR1 SGHAT and CDR2 FQDESV (reference sequence). CDR3 nucleotides: TGTGCCAGCAGCCTGGGACAGGTGGGATTGAGGGGCTACACCTTC. This codes for CASSLGQVGLRGYTF.

This chain uses TRBV5-6 with TRBJ2-7, with 11 positions matching TRBD2. CDR3 length: 13 amino acids. CDR1 is SGHDT and CDR2 is YYEEEE in the germline V gene. The ends lost 7 bases at V and 3 bases at J; junction bases unmatched: 3. CDR3: CASLAGGNYEQYF. DNA for the CDR3: TGTGCCAGCCTAGCGGGAGGAAACTACGAGCAGTACTTC.